This TCR beta chain originates from a study of shared clonotypes between healthy human individuals. Study-level points and caveats: Clonotype sharing among donors, it was expected, would be affected by sequencing depth.

Comment on this clone: The antigen remains unidentified.

V was cut by 0 bases and J by 0 bases, with 13 bases left in between. The CDR3 runs to 17 residues. Germline V gives CDR1 SGHRS, CDR2 YFSETQ. Here immunoSEQ multiplex PCR was the method, and the copy in TCRdb shows in-frame clones only, minus some. Of 2 million to 2.5 million clones in the sample, approximately 90% were seen once. This chain uses TRBV5-1 with TRBJ2-4, with D possibly matching TRBD2 (6 bases). The source material was naive CD4+ T cells from PBMCs. The subset: CD45RA+ positively selected. This TCR was sampled from a man aged 18 to 35 in good health. Some clones in this sample may be carry-over from other donors' samples. CDR3 protein: CASSLELAAVAKNIQYF. As DNA, the CDR3 is TGCGCCAGCAGCTTGGAGTTAGCGGCGGTAGCCAAAAACATTCAGTACTTC. Full variable domain (rest looked up from reference TRBV5-1 and TRBJ2-4): KAGVTQTPRYLIKTRGQQVTLSCSPISGHRSVSWYQQTPGQGLQFLFEYFSETQRNKGNFPGRFSGRQFSNSRSEMNVSTLELGDSALYLCASSLELAAVAKNIQYFGAGTRLSVL.